These T cell receptor beta chains were read from a single sample in a study of blood T cell repertoires in COVID-19. The method was immunoSEQ multiplex PCR; TCRdb's version includes in-frame clones alone and lacks a portion of them. The sample records approximately 100,000 clones, approximately 82% being singletons. Material for sequencing was peripheral blood. Receptor source: a woman of 80 years or more with active or convalescent COVID-19. CDR3s include the opening cysteine and the closing phenylalanine or tryptophan. The D gene is left open where the match is weak. Some rows mark clone size as missing; the rest say once, few, many or name a class of expanded clone.

cdr3_nt cdr3_aa d_call cdr3_length clone_size j_call v_call
TGTGCCAGTACCCAAGGAGCAACTAATGAAAAACTGTTTTTT CASTQGATNEKLFF - 14 - TRBJ1-4 TRBV19
TGTGCCAGTAGTCTAATAGCGGGAGAGGTCAATGAGCAGTTCTTC CASSLIAGEVNEQFF TRBD2 15 few TRBJ2-1 TRBV19
TGTGCCAGTACCCCAGGGTTTTCTAACAATGAGCAGTTCTTC CASTPGFSNNEQFF - 14 - TRBJ2-1 TRBV19
TGTGCCAGCAGTTTATGGGGGGGGAACACTGAAGCTTTCTTT CASSLWGGNTEAFF - 14 - TRBJ1-1 TRBV28
TGTGCCAGCAGCCCTCAACAGGGGGCTTTCCCAGATACGCAGTATTTT CASSPQQGAFPDTQYF TRBD1 16 few TRBJ2-3 TRBV6-2/TRBV6-3
TGTGCCAGTAGTGAAGGACTAGCAGCTGGAACGCAGTATTTT CASSEGLAAGTQYF TRBD2 14 - TRBJ2-3 TRBV19
TGTGCCAGCAGTCGGACAGGGGCCTACGAGCAGTACTTC CASSRTGAYEQYF TRBD1 13 - TRBJ2-7 TRBV12-3/TRBV12-4
TGCGCCAGCAGCTCTAGCGGGAGAGAGACCGGGGAGCTGTTTTTT CASSSSGRETGELFF TRBD2 15 - TRBJ2-2 TRBV5-1
TGTGCCAGCAAGGGGCCATCGAGCAATCAGCCCCAGCATTTT CASKGPSSNQPQHF - 14 - TRBJ1-5 TRBV28
TGTGCCTCTTCGACCGGGGGCAATCAGCCCCAGCATTTT CASSTGGNQPQHF - 13 - TRBJ1-5 TRBV30
TGTGCCAGTAGAGCCCCGGGACTAGCGGGAGGGGGCTCCTACAATGAGCAGTTCTTC CASRAPGLAGGGSYNEQFF TRBD2 19 - TRBJ2-1 TRBV19
TGTGCCACAGGACTAGCGGGAATCTACGAGCAGTACTTC CATGLAGIYEQYF TRBD2 13 - TRBJ2-7 TRBV5-4
TGTGCCACCAGCCCGAATAACTTCCCCTATAACTATGGCTACACCTTC CATSPNNFPYNYGYTF - 16 - TRBJ1-2 TRBV24-1
TGCGCCAGCAGCCCGAGGACCGGCGGGGGGCTAAGCGAGACCCAGTACTTC CASSPRTGGGLSETQYF TRBD2 17 - TRBJ2-5 TRBV4-1
TGCGCCAGCAGCTTTCAGGGGGCCTCCTACAATGAGCAGTTCTTC CASSFQGASYNEQFF TRBD1 15 - TRBJ2-1 TRBV5-1
TGCGCCAGCAGCTTGGTGTCAGGGGGTGCGGATACGCAGTATTTT CASSLVSGGADTQYF TRBD1 15 few TRBJ2-3 TRBV5-1
TGTGCCAGCAGTTTGGGACAGGGACCAAATCAGCCCCAGCATTTT CASSLGQGPNQPQHF TRBD1 15 - TRBJ1-5 TRBV28
TGTGCCAGCTCGGACGGACTACCAAGGGCCGACAATGAGCAGTTCTTC CASSDGLPRADNEQFF - 16 once TRBJ2-1 TRBV18
TGTGCCAGCAGCGTAGGGTTCCGTGGGGGGGATACGCAGTATTTT CASSVGFRGGDTQYF - 15 - TRBJ2-3 TRBV9
TGTGCCACCAGTGAGAATAGAGGGAACACTGAAGCTTTCTTT CATSENRGNTEAFF - 14 - TRBJ1-1 TRBV24-1
TGTGCCAGCAGCCCTATCGACAGGGGGCGGTCTGGCTACACCTTC CASSPIDRGRSGYTF TRBD1 15 - TRBJ1-2 TRBV28
TGTGCTAGTGGTACTAGGGCCTACTATGGCTACACCTTC CASGTRAYYGYTF - 13 - TRBJ1-2 TRBV12-5
TGTGCCAGCAGCCAAGGGTCAGGGGCTGAGTATGGCTACACCTTC CASSQGSGAEYGYTF - 15 - TRBJ1-2 TRBV4-2
TGTGCCAGCAGCCACTCCGACTACGTAGCTTTCTTT CASSHSDYVAFF - 12 - TRBJ1-1 TRBV2